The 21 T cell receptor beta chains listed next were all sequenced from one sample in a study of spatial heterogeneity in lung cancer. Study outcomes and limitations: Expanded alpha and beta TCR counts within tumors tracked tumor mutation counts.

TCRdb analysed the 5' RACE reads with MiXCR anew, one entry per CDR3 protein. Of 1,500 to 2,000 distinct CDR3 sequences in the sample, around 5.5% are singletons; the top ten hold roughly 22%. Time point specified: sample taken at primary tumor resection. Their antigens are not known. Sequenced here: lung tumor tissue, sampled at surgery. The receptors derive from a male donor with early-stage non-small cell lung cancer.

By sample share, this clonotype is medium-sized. The CDR3 spells CAWREKTGGSDTQYF. The CDR3 nucleotides are TGTGCCTGGAGGGAAAAGACAGGGGGCAGCGATACGCAGTATTTT. The chain couples TRBV30 to TRBJ2-3, with TRBD1 matching 10 bases. Germline V gene data show CDR1 as GTSNPN and CDR2 as SVGIG (reference sequence). The CDR3 is 15 amino acids. J lost 6 bases, V lost 3 bases, and 9 bases had no gene match.

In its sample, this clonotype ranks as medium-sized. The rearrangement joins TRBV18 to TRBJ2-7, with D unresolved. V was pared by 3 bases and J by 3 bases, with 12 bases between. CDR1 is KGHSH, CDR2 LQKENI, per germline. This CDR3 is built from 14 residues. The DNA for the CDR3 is TGTGCCAGCTCACCCCGGCCCTTGGTCTACGAGCAGTACTTC. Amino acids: CASSPRPLVYEQYF.

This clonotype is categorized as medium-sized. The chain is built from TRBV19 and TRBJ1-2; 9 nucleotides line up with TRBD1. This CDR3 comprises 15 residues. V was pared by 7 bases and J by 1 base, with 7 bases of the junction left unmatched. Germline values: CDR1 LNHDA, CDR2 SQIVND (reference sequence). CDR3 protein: CASTYRQGVNYGYTF. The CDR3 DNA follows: TGTGCCAGTACCTATCGACAGGGGGTTAACTATGGCTACACCTTC.

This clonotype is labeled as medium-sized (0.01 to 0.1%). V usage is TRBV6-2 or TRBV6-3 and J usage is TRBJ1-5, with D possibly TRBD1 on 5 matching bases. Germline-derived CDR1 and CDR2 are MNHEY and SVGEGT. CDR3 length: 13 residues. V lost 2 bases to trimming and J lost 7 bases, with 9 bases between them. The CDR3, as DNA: TGTGCCAGCAGTTACAGGGGTGGGCAGCCCCAGCATTTT. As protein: CASSYRGGQPQHF.

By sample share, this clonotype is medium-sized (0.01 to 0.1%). The CDR3 loop reads CASSLEGQPNEKLFF. CDR3 in DNA: TGCGCCAGCAGCTTGGAAGGACAGCCTAATGAAAAACTGTTTTTT. The chain recombines TRBV5-1 with TRBJ1-4; D possibly corresponds to TRBD1 (6 bases). The CDR3 loop spans 15 amino acids. The V end was cut by 0 bases, the J end by 3 bases, with 9 bases between. Germline CDR1 and CDR2: SGHRS and YFSETQ.

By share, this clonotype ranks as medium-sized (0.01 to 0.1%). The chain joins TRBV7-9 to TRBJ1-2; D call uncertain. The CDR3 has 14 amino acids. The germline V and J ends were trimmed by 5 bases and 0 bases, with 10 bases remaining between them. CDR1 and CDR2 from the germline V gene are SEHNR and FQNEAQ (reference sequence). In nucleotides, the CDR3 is TGTGCCAGCAGCCCGGACCCGTCTAACTATGGCTACACCTTC. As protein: CASSPDPSNYGYTF.

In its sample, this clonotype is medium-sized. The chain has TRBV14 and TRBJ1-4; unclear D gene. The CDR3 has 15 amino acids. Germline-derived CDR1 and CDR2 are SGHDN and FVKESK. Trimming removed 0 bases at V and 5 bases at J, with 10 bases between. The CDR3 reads CASSQDVKLNEKLFF. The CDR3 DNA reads TGTGCCAGCAGCCAAGATGTCAAGTTGAATGAAAAACTGTTTTTT. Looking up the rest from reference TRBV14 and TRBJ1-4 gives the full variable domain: EAGVTQFPSHSVIEKGQTVTLRCDPISGHDNLYWYRRVMGKEIKFLLHFVKESKQDESGMPNNRFLAERTGGTYSTLKVQPAELEDSGVYFCASSQDVKLNEKLFFGSGTQLSVL.

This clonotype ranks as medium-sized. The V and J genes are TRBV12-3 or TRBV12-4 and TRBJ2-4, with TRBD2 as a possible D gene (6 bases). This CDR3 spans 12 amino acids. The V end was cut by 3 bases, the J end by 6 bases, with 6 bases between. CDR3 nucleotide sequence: TGTGCCAGCAGTTTGGGGGGAAACATTCAGTACTTC. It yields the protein CASSLGGNIQYF.

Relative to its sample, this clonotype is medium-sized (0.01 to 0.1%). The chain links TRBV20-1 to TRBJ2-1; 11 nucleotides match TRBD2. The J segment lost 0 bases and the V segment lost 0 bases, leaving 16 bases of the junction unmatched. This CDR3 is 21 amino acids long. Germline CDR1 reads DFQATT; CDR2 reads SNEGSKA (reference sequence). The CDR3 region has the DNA TGCAGTGCTAGAGATTTAGCCGGGACTAGCGGTAAGGTAATCTCCTACAATGAGCAGTTCTTC. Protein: CSARDLAGTSGKVISYNEQFF.

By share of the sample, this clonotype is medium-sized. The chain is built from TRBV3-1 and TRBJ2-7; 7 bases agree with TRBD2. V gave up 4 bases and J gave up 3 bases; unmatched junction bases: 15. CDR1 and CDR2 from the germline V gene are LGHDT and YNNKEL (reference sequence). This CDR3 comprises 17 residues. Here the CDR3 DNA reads TGTGCCAGCAGCCCCCGGACTGGCGGGGGTACCCGCTACGAGCAGTACTTC. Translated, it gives CASSPRTGGGTRYEQYF.

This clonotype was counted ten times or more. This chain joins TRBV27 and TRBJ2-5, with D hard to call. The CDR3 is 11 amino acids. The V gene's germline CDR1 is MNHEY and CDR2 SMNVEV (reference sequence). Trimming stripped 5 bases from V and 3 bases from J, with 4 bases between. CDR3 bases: TGTGCCAGCAGTCCCGAAGAGACCCAGTACTTC. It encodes CASSPEETQYF.

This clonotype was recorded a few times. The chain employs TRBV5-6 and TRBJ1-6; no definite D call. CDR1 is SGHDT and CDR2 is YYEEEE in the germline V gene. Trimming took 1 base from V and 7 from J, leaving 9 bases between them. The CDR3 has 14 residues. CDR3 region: CASSLIRSNSPLHF. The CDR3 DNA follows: TGTGCCAGCAGCTTGATTCGCAGCAATTCACCCCTCCACTTT.

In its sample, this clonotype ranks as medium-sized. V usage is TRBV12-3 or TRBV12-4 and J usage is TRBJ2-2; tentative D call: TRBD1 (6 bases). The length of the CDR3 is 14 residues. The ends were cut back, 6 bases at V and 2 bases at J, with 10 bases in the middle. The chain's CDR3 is CASSPGHNTGELFF. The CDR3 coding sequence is TGTGCCAGCAGCCCGGGACACAACACCGGGGAGCTGTTTTTT.

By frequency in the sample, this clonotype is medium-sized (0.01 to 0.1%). The CDR3 coding sequence is TGTGCCAGCAGTGAACAGGGCGGGGGCACAGATACGCAGTATTTT. It translates to CASSEQGGGTDTQYF. The chain is built from TRBV6-1 and TRBJ2-3, with a tentative D call TRBD2 (6 bases). With 2 bases removed from V and 1 base from J, the gap between germline ends came to 10 bases. The CDR3 loop spans 15 amino acids. Germline-derived CDR1 and CDR2 are MNHNS and SASEGT.

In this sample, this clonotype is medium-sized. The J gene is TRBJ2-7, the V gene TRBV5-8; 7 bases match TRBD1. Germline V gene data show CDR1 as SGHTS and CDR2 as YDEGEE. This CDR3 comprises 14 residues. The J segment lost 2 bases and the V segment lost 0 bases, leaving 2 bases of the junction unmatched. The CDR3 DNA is TGTGCCAGCAGCTTGGGGGACAGTGCCTACGAGCAGTACTTC. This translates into CASSLGDSAYEQYF.

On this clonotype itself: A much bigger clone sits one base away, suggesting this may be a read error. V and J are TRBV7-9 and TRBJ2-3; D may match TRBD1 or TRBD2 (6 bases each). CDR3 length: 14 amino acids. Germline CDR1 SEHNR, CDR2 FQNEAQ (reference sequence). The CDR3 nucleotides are TGTGCCAGCAACTTCGGAGGGGGTCCAGATATGCAGTATTTT. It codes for CASNFGGGPDMQYF.

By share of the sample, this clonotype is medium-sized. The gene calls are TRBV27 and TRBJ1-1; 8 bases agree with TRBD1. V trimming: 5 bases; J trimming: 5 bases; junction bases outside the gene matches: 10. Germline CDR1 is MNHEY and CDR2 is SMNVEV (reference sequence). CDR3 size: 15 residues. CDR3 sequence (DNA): TGTGCCAGCAGTGTCATAACAGGGGGATCGACTGAAGCTTTCTTT. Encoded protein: CASSVITGGSTEAFF.

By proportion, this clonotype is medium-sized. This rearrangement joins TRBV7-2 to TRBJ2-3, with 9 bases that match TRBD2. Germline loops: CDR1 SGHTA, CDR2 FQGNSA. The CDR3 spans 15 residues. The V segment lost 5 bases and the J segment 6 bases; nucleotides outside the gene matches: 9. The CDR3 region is CASSRSSGVGDTQYF. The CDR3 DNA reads TGTGCCAGCAGCCGTTCTAGCGGGGTTGGGGATACGCAGTATTTT.

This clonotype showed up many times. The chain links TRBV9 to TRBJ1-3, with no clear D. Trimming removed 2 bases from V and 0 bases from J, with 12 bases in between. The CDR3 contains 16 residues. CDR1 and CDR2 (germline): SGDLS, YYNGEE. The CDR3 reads CASSVVGGGSGNTIYF. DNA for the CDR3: TGTGCCAGCAGCGTCGTCGGTGGAGGCTCTGGAAACACCATATATTTT. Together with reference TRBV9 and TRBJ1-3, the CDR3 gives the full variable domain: DSGVTQTPKHLITATGQRVTLRCSPRSGDLSVYWYQQSLDQGLQFLIQYYNGEERAKGNILERFSAQQFPDLHSELNLSSLELGDSALYFCASSVVGGGSGNTIYFGEGSWLTVV.

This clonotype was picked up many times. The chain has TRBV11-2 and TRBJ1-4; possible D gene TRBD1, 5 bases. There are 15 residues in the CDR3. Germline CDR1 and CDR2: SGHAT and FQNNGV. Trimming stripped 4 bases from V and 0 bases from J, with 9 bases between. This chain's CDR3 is CASSSWGSTNEKLFF. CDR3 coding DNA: TGTGCCAGCAGCTCGTGGGGGTCAACTAATGAAAAACTGTTTTTT.

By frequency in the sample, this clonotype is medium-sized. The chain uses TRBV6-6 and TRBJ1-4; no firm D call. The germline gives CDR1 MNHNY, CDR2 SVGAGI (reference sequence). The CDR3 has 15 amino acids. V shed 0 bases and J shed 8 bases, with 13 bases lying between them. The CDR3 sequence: CASSYSAGGREKLFF. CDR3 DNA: TGTGCCAGCAGTTACTCGGCGGGAGGTCGGGAAAAACTGTTTTTT.